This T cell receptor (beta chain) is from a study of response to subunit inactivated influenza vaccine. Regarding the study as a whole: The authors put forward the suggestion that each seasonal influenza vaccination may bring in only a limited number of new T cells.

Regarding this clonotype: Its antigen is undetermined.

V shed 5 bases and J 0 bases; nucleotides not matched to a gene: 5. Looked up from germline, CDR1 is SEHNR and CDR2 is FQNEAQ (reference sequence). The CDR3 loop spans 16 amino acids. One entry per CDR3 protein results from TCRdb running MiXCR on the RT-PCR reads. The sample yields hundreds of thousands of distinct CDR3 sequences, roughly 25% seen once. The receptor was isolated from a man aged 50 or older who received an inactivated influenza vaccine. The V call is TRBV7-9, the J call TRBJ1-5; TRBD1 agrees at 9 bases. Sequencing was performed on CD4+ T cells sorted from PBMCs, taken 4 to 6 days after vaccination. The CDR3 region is CASSTGTGSSNQPQHF. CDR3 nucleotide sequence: TGTGCCAGCAGCACAGGGACAGGGAGTAGCAATCAGCCCCAGCATTTT.